This T cell receptor (beta chain) was observed in a study of shared clonotypes between healthy human individuals. Study-wide points: Specimens sampled were limited to blood, with tissue repertoires likely differing. Although depth was large, rarefaction showed that sequencing of the sorted subsets was incomplete. Among a few donors, roughly 5% of naive CD4 clonotypes were found in common.

Concerning this clone itself: Its antigen is not known.

The study enrolled healthy HIV-negative adults without recent acute infections or vaccinations as donors. Here immunoSEQ multiplex PCR was the method, and the copy in TCRdb shows in-frame clones only, minus some. This table has under 2.5 million clones, under 95% appearing once. Germline V gives CDR1 SGDLS, CDR2 YYNGEE. This CDR3 contains 17 residues. V shed 4 bases, J shed 1 base, and the junction held 8 bases outside the gene matches. The receptor's source is a man between 18 and 29 years old in good health. Some clones in this sample may be carry-over from other donors' samples. The source material was naive CD4+ T cells from PBMCs. Subset of the sample: CD45RA+ positively selected. The chain recombines TRBV9 with TRBJ1-1; 12 nucleotides align to TRBD1. CDR3 bases: TGTGCCAGCAGCTCACGGGACAGGGGGCGGGGGAACACTGAAGCTTTCTTT. As protein: CASSSRDRGRGNTEAFF. Full variable domain (rest looked up from reference TRBV9 and TRBJ1-1): DSGVTQTPKHLITATGQRVTLRCSPRSGDLSVYWYQQSLDQGLQFLIQYYNGEERAKGNILERFSAQQFPDLHSELNLSSLELGDSALYFCASSSRDRGRGNTEAFFGQGTRLTVV.